The sequence of this T cell receptor (beta chain) was determined in a study of patients and donors after allogeneic stem cell transplantation. This CDR3 is built from 14 residues. V lost 4 bases and J 0 bases, leaving 6 bases between the germline ends. Each CDR3 protein gets one entry after TCRdb re-called the RT-PCR reads with MiXCR. The profile shows about a million distinct CDR3 sequences, roughly 18% of them singletons. This clonotype occurred many times. Sequencing was done on a sample of blood, either unsorted or a sorted T cell fraction (not recorded which). The sequence derives from a human donor who was either an allogeneic HSCT recipient or a stem cell or donor lymphocyte infusion donor (not recorded which). It is not recorded whose cells these are; they may come from a transplant donor. The rearrangement joins TRBV12-3 or TRBV12-4 to TRBJ1-4; D is ambiguous. DNA for the CDR3: TGTGCCAGCAGTTGGTCTGCAACTAATGAAAAACTGTTTTTT. Translating gives CASSWSATNEKLFF.